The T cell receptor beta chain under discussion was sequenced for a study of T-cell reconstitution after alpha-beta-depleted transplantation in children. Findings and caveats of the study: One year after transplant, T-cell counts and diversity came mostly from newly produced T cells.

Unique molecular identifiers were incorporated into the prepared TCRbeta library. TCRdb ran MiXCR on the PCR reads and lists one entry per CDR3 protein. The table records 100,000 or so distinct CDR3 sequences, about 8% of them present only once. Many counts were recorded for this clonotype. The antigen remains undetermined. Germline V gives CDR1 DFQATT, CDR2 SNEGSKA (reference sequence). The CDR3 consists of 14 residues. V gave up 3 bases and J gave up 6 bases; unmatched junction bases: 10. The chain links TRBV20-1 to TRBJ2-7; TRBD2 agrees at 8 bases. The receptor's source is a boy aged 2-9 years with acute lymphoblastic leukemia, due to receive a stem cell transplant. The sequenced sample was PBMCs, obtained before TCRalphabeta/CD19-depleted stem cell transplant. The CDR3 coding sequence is TGCAGTGCTAGCTCCGGGGGGGCCGTTAGCGAGCAGTACTTC. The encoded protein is CSASSGGAVSEQYF.